The clone carrying this T cell receptor (beta chain) was counted a few times. Its antigen is not identified. The entry originates in a study of beta chain features in type 1 diabetes. About the study: Cells sorted and examined across all samples totaled 107,917,701.

All of the isolated RNA was reverse transcribed, so expressed TCRB transcripts were sequenced. Assay used: immunoSEQ multiplex PCR; TCRdb lists only in-frame clones, some missing. The table lists a few hundred thousand clones, 15% of them singletons. Post-sort purity exceeded 98% for all sorted populations. The ends were cut back, 2 bases at V and 2 bases at J, with 22 bases in the middle. The CDR3 length is 19 residues. Germline-derived CDR1 and CDR2 are SGHDN and FVKESK. Whole-study findings and limits: In patients and controls equally, PCR might favor templates that are shorter. Across all four CD4+ subsets, people with type 1 diabetes showed modestly shorter TCRB CDR3s. Naive, central memory and Treg TCRB repertoires seemed to resemble each other more closely in patients than they did in healthy donors.

Sequencing was done on a sample of naive CD4+ T cells from blood. The gene calls are TRBV14 and TRBJ2-4; D not resolved. The clonotype originates from a man between 18 and 29 years old with type 1 diabetes. The CDR3, as DNA: TGTGCCAGCAGCCAATTTTTTGACGTTCTGGGCACATCCAAAAACATTCAGTACTTC. Protein sequence: CASSQFFDVLGTSKNIQYF.